Listed here is a single T cell receptor (beta chain). RNA amounts of roughly 0.45 to 1 ug underwent reverse transcription with random hexamers. Each CDR3 protein is one row after TCRdb ran MiXCR on the immunoSEQ multiplex PCR reads. Here the sample spans about 80,000 distinct CDR3 sequences, 85% to 95% being singletons. These data originate in a study of CD8 T cells in Susac syndrome. The CDR3 sequence is 16 residues long. Germline V gene lookup returns CDR1 SGHNT and CDR2 YYREEE (reference sequence). Deletions cut 7 bases from V and 1 base from J, with 19 bases between. The chain has TRBV5-4 and TRBJ2-3, with D possibly being TRBD1 or TRBD2 (5 bases each). The clonotype originates from a human donor in good health. Sequencing was performed on CD8+ T cells from PBMCs. CDR3 DNA sequence: TGTGCCAGCTCACCCTGGGGTCCGGGACGCACAGATACGCAGTATTTT. Translating it yields CASSPWGPGRTDTQYF.